This T cell receptor (beta chain) was recorded in a study of blood T cell repertoires in COVID-19. This clone was seen more than once but under ten times. In the original processing: Quantification of nucleated cells was approximated via reference gene primer amplification. The assay was immunoSEQ multiplex PCR, and TCRdb's table has in-frame clones only and misses some. V and J calls and clone size are given by that table; D and trimming were obtained from the DNA. The table lists around 200,000 clones, around 85% of them singletons, with around 21% in the top ten. Germline V gene data show CDR1 as LNHDA and CDR2 as SQIVND (reference sequence). V was shortened by 6 bases and J by 3 bases, with 14 bases between the two germline ends. The CDR3 is made up of 14 amino acids.

The receptor comes from a man between 65 and 85 years old with active or convalescent COVID-19. Sequenced: peripheral blood. This chain links TRBV19 with TRBJ1-1; D ambiguous. In DNA form, the CDR3 reads TGTGCCAGTAGGGGTATCTACGGGGACACTGAAGCTTTCTTT. It yields the protein CASRGIYGDTEAFF.